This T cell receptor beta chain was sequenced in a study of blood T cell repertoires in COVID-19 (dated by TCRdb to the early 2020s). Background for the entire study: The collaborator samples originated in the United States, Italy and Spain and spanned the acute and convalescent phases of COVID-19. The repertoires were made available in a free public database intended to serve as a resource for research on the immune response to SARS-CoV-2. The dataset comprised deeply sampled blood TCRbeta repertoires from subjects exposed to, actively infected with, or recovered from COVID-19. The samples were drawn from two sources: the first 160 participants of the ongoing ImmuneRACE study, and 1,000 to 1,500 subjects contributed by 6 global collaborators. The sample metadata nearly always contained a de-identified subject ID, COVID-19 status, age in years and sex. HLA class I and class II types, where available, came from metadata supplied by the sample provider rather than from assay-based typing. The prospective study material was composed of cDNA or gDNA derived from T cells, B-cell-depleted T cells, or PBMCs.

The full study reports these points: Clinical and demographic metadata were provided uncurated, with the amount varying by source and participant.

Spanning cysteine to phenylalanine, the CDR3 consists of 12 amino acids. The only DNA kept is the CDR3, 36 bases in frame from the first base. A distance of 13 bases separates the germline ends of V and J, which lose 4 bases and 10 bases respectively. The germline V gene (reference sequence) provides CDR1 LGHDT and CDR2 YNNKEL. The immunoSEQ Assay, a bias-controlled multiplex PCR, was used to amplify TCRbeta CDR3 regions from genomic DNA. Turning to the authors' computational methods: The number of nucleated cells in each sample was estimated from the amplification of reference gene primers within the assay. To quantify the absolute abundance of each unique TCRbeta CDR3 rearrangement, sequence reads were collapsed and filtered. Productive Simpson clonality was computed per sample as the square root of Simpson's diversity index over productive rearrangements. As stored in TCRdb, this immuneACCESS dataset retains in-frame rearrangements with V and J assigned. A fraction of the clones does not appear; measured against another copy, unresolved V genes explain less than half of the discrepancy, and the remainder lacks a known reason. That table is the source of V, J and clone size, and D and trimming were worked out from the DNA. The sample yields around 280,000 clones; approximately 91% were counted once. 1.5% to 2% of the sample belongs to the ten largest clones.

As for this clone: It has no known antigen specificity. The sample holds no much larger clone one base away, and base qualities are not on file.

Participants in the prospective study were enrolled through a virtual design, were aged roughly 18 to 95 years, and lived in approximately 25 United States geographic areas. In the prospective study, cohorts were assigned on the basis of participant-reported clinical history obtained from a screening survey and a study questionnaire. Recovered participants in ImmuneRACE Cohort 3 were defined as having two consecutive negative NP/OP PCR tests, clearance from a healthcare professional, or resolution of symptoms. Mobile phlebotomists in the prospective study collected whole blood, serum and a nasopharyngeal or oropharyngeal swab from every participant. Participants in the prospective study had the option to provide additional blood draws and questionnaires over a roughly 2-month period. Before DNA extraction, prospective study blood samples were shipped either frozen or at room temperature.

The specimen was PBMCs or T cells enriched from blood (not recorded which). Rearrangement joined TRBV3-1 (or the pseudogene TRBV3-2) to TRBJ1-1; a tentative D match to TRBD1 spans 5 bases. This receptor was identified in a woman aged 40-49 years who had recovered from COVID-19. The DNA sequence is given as TGTGCCAGCAGCCGGGGCCCCGGTGCAGCTTTCTTT. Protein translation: CASSRGPGAAFF.